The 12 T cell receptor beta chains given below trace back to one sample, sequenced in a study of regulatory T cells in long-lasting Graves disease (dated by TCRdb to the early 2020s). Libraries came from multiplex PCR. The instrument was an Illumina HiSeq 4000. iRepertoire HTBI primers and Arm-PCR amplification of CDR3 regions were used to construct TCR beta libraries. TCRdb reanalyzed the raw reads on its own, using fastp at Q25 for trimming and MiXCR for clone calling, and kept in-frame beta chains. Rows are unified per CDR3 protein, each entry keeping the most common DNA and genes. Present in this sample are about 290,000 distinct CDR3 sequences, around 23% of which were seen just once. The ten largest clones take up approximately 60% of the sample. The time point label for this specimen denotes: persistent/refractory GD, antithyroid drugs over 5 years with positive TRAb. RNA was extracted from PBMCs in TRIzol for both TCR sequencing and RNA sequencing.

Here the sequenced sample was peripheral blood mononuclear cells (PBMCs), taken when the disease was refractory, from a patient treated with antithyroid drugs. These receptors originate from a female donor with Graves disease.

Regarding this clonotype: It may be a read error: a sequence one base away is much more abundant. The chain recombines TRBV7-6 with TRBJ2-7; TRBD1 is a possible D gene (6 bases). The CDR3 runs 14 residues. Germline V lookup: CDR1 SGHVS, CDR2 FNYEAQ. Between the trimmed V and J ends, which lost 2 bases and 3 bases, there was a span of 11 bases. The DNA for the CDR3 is TGTGCCAGCAGCTTAAGGGGGACGGTCTACGAGCAGTACTTC. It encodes CASSLRGTVYEQYF.

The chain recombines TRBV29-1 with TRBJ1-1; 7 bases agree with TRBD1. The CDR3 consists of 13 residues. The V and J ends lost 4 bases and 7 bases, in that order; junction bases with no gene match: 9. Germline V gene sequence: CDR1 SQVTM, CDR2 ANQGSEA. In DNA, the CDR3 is TGCAGCGTTGTAAGGCAGGGGGAGGGTGAAGCTTTCTTT. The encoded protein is CSVVRQGEGEAFF. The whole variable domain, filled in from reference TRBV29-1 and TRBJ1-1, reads SAVISQKPSRDICQRGTSLTIQCQVDSQVTMMFWYRQQPGQSLTLIATANQGSEATYESGFVIDKFPISRPNLTFSTLTVSNMSPEDSSIYLCSVVRQGEGEAFFGQGTRLTVV.

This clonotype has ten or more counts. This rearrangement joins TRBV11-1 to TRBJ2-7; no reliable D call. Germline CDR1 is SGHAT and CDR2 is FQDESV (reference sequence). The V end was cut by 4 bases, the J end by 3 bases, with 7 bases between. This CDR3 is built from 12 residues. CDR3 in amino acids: CASSSDGYEQYF. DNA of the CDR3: TGTGCCAGCAGCTCGGACGGCTACGAGCAGTACTTC.

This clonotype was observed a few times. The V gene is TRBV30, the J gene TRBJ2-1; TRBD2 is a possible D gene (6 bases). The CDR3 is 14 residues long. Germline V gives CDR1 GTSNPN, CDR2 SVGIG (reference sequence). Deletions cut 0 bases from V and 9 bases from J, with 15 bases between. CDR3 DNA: TGTGCCTGGAGTGTGGGGACTGTAGGGAGTGAGCAGTTCTTC. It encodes CAWSVGTVGSEQFF.

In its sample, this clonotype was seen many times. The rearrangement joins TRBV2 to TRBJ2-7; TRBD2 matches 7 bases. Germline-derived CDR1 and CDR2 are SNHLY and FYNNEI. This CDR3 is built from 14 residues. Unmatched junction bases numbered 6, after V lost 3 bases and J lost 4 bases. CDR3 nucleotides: TGTGCCAGCAGTGACCTAGCGGAAAGGTACGAGCAGTACTTC. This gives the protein CASSDLAERYEQYF.

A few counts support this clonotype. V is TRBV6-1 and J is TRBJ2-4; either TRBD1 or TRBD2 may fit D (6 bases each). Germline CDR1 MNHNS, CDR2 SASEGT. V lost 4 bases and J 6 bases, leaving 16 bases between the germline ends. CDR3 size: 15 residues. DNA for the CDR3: TGTGCCAGCAGTGTGGGGACACTGGAGGGAAACATTCAGTACTTC. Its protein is CASSVGTLEGNIQYF.

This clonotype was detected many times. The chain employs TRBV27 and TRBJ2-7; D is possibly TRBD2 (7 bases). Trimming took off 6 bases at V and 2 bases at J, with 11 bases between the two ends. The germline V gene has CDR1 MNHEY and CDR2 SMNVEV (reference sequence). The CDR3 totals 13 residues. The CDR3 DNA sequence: TGTGCCAGCAGCCAGGGGACTACCTACGAGCAGTACTTC. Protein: CASSQGTTYEQYF.

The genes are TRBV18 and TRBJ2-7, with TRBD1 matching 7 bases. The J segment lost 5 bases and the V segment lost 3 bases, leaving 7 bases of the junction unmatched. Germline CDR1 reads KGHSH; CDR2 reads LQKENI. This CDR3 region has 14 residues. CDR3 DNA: TGTGCCAGCTCACCGGGACAGAATTCCCACGAGCAGTACTTC. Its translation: CASSPGQNSHEQYF.

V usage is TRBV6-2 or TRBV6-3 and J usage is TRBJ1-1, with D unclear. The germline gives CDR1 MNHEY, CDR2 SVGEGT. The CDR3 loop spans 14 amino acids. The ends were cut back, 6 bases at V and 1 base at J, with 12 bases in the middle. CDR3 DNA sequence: TGTGCCAGCAGCCCGGACTGGGCGAACACTGAAGCTTTCTTT. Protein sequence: CASSPDWANTEAFF.

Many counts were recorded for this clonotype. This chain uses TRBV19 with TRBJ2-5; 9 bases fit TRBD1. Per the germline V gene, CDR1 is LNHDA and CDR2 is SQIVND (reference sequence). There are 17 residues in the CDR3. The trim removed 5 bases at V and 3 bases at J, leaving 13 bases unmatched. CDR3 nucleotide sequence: TGTGCCAGTAGTCCCCGACCGGGACAGGGCTTTGAAGAGACCCAGTACTTC. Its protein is CASSPRPGQGFEETQYF.

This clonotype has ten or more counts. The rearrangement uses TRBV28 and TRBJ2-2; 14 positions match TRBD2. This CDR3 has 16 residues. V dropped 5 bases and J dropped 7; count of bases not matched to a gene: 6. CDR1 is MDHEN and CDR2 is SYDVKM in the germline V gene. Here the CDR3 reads CASSPTGTSGSGELFF. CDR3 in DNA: TGTGCCAGCAGTCCGACCGGGACTAGCGGGAGCGGGGAGCTGTTTTTT.

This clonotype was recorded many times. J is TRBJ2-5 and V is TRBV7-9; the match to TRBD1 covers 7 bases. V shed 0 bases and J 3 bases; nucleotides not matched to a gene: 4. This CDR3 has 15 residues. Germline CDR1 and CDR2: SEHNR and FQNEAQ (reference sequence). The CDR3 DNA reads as TGTGCCAGCAGCTTAGCACAGGGGTTGGAAGAGACCCAGTACTTC. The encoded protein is CASSLAQGLEETQYF.